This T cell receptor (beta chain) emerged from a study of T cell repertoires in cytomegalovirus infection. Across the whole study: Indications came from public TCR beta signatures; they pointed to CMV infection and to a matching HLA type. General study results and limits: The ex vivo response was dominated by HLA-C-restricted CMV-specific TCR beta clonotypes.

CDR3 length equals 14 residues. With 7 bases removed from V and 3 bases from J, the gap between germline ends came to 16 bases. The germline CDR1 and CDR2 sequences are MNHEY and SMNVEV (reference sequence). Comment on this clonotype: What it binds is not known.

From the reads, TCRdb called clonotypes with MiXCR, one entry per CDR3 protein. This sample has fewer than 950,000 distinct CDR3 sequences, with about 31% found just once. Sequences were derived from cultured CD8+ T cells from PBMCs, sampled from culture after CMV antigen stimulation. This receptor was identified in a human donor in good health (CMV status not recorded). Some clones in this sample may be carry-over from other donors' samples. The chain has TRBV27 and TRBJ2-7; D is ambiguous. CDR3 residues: CASTPGSGFYEQYF. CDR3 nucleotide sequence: TGTGCCAGCACCCCTGGGTCCGGCTTCTACGAGCAGTACTTC.